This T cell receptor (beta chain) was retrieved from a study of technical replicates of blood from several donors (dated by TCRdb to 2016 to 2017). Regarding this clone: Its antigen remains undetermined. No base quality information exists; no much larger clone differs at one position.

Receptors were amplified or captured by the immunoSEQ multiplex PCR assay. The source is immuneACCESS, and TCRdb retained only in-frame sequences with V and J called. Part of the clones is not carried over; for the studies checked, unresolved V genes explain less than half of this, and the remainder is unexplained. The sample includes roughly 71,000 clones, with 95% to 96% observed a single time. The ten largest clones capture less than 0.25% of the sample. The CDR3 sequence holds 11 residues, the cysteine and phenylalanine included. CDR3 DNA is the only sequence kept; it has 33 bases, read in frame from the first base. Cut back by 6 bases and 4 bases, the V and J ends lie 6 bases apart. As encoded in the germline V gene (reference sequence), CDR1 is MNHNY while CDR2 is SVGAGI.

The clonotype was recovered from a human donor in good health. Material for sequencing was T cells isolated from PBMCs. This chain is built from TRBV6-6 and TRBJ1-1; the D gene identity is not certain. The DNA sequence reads TGTGCCAGCAGCGAGGGCACTGAAGCTTTCTTT. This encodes CASSEGTEAFF.